The 12 T cell receptor beta chains given below trace back to one sample, sequenced in a study of shared clonotypes between healthy human individuals. Measured with immunoSEQ multiplex PCR; TCRdb has only the in-frame clones, and not every one. The data show about 2.1 million clones, just over 90% seen once. Naive CD8 populations comprised CD45RO-negative cells positively selected for CCR7, excluding terminally differentiated effector memory CD45RA+ cells. Sample: naive CD8+ T cells from PBMCs. These receptors were collected from a man aged 18 to 29 in good health. Some clones in this sample may be carry-over from other donors' samples.

The rearrangement joins TRBV11-2 to TRBJ2-3; D ambiguous. This CDR3 comprises 15 residues. The ends were cut back, 5 bases at V and 1 base at J, with 13 bases in the middle. From germline, CDR1 is SGHAT and CDR2 FQNNGV. In nucleotides, the CDR3 is TGTGCCAGCAGCCCCCCCTCAGCTGGCACAGATACGCAGTATTTT. This encodes CASSPPSAGTDTQYF.

V is TRBV27 and J is TRBJ2-7; 7 positions agree with TRBD1. J was trimmed by 5 bases and V by 6 bases; bases with no gene match: 16. Per germline, CDR1 MNHEY and CDR2 SMNVEV (reference sequence). CDR3 size: 16 residues. This CDR3 reads CASSSGAGGIVDEQYF. CDR3 in DNA: TGTGCCAGCAGCTCTGGGGCAGGGGGAATAGTCGACGAGCAGTACTTC.

The CDR3 DNA reads as TGTGCCAGCAGTTCCGGGACAGGGGAGTACTTC. Amino acids: CASSSGTGEYF. The chain joins TRBV6-6 to TRBJ2-7; 10 bases are a match to TRBD1. The junction had 2 bases not matched to a gene; V was cut back by 4 bases and J by 11 bases. Germline V gene data show CDR1 as MNHNY and CDR2 as SVGAGI (reference sequence). This CDR3 has 11 residues.

The rearrangement uses TRBV19 and TRBJ2-7, with 7 nucleotides matching TRBD1. CDR3 length equals 15 residues. Germline CDR1 LNHDA, CDR2 SQIVND (reference sequence). Trimming removed 5 bases from V and 4 bases from J; junction bases left unmatched: 11. CDR3 amino acids: CASSGRDSPFYEQYF. CDR3 bases: TGTGCCAGTAGTGGCAGGGACAGTCCCTTTTACGAGCAGTACTTC.

There are a few counts of this clone. The same CDR3 also results from other DNA sequences found in this sample. The chain is built from TRBV7-9 and TRBJ1-4; no firm D call. Germline values: CDR1 SEHNR, CDR2 FQNEAQ (reference sequence). The length of the CDR3 is 12 residues. V was shortened by 0 bases and J by 8 bases, with 4 bases between the two germline ends. The CDR3 DNA follows: TGTGCCAGCAGCTTAGCGGACGAAAAACTGTTTTTT. Its translation: CASSLADEKLFF.

The chain recombines TRBV25-1 with TRBJ1-1; tentative D call: TRBD1 (5 bases). The CDR3 has 17 amino acids. Per the germline V gene, CDR1 is MGHDK and CDR2 is SYGVNS. Trimming pared 1 base from V and 3 bases from J, leaving 18 bases between. This chain's CDR3 is CASSELGVLPGDTEAFF. The CDR3 bases are TGTGCCAGCAGTGAATTAGGGGTTTTGCCTGGCGACACTGAAGCTTTCTTT.

The chain uses TRBV2 and TRBJ2-4; 7 nucleotides line up with TRBD2. Trimming removed 4 bases from V and 0 bases from J; junction bases left unmatched: 6. The germline V gene has CDR1 SNHLY and CDR2 FYNNEI. This CDR3 contains 16 residues. For the CDR3, the DNA is TGTGCCAGCAGTGCGTCGGGGGGAATAGCCAAAAACATTCAGTACTTC. Its translation is CASSASGGIAKNIQYF.

The chain has TRBV14 and TRBJ2-1; 9 positions match TRBD1. Germline V gives CDR1 SGHDN, CDR2 FVKESK. The ends lost 5 bases at V and 15 bases at J; junction bases unmatched: 8. The CDR3 length is 12 residues. The CDR3 region is CASSYTGTGRFF. Written as DNA, the CDR3 is TGTGCCAGCAGCTATACCGGGACAGGGCGGTTCTTC.

This clone was seen a few times. The CDR3 loop is CAADWATEAFF. Here the CDR3 DNA reads TGTGCCGCTGATTGGGCCACTGAAGCTTTCTTT. The rearrangement links TRBV30 to TRBJ1-1; D not resolved. The V and J ends lost 8 bases and 4 bases respectively, with 11 bases between them. CDR1 GTSNPN and CDR2 SVGIG come from the germline V gene (reference sequence). The CDR3 extends over 11 amino acids.

This sequence joins TRBV19 and TRBJ2-1; TRBD2 matches at 9 bases. V lost 5 bases and J lost 7; bases outside the gene matches: 6. The CDR3 has 14 residues. Germline loops: CDR1 LNHDA, CDR2 SQIVND (reference sequence). Here the CDR3 DNA reads TGTGCCAGTAGTGGCGTAGGACTAGCGAATGAGCAGTTCTTC. Residues: CASSGVGLANEQFF.

The gene calls are TRBV5-6 and TRBJ2-2; D not certain. The germline V gene encodes CDR1 SGHDT and CDR2 YYEEEE. With 0 bases removed from V and 3 bases from J, the gap between germline ends came to 15 bases. CDR3 size: 17 residues. This chain's CDR3 is CASSLETGFRDTGELFF. The CDR3 DNA sequence: TGTGCCAGCAGCTTGGAAACTGGATTTAGGGACACCGGGGAGCTGTTTTTT.

V gene TRBV6-1 combines with J gene TRBJ1-1; D is possibly TRBD1 (6 bases). CDR1 is MNHNS, CDR2 SASEGT, per germline. Trimming pared 8 bases from V and 0 bases from J, leaving 10 bases between. CDR3 size: 13 residues. CDR3 in amino acids: CASEGGLNTEAFF. The CDR3 coding sequence is TGTGCCAGCGAGGGGGGCTTGAACACTGAAGCTTTCTTT.